This TCR beta chain was documented in a study of blood T cells in healthy people across ages. A second PCR, run for roughly 7 to 11 cycles, used a sample-barcoded 5' primer plus a J-beta primer mix. TCRdb itself ran the 5' RACE reads through MiXCR, one entry per CDR3 protein. The top ten hold 7.9% of the sample, which has around 1.5 million distinct CDR3 sequences, roughly 40% seen once. This clonotype was observed once. Extraction of total RNA produced a minimum of 5 micrograms from each sample. Germline lookup yields CDR1 MNHEY and CDR2 SMNVEV (reference sequence). The CDR3 extends over 16 amino acids. Trimming removed 6 bases at V and 3 bases at J, with 20 bases between.

The gene calls are TRBV27 and TRBJ1-1; the D gene is possibly TRBD1 (6 bases). Sequenced material: blood. The source of this sequence is a woman under 30 in good health. DNA of the CDR3: TGTGCCAGCAGCCCCTTCAGTTGGACAGTGTACACTGAAGCTTTCTTT. This translates into CASSPFSWTVYTEAFF.